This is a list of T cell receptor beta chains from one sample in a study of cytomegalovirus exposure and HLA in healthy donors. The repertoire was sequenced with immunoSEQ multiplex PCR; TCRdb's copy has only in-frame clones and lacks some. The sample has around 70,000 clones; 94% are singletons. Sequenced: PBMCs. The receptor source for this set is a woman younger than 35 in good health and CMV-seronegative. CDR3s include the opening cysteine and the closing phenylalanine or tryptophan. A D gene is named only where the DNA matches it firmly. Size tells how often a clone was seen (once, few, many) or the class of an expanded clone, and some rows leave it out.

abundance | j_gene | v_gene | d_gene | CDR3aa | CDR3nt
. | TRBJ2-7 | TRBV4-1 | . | CASSRGLNYEQYF | TGCGCCAGCAGCCGGGGGCTCAACTACGAGCAGTACTTC
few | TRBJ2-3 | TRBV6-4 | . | CASSDGGNTDTQYF | TGTGCCAGCAGTGACGGGGGGAACACAGATACGCAGTATTTT
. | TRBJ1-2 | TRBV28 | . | CATLSAAGAVYGGYTF | TGTGCCACCCTATCCGCAGCGGGTGCGGTTTATGGTGGCTACACCTTC
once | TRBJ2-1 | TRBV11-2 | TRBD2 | CASSLDRLGLAGLSYNEQFF | TGTGCCAGCAGCTTAGATCGTCTGGGACTAGCGGGGCTCTCCTACAATGAGCAGTTCTTC
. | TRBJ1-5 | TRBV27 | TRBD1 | CASSLGQGALAPQHF | TGTGCCAGCAGCCTAGGACAGGGGGCTCTAGCGCCCCAGCATTTT
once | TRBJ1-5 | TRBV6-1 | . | CASSGPSAGPYSNQPQHF | TGTGCCAGCAGTGGCCCCAGCGCTGGTCCGTATAGCAATCAGCCCCAGCATTTT
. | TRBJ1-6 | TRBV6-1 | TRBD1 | CASSARTGDNSPLHF | TGTGCCAGCAGTGCTAGGACAGGGGACAATTCACCCCTCCACTTT
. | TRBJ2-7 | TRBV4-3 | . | CASSSGVAEGHEQYF | TGCGCCAGCAGCTCAGGGGTGGCAGAGGGACACGAGCAGTACTTC
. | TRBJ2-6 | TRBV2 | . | CASLSSGANVLTF | TGTGCCAGCCTCTCCTCTGGGGCCAACGTCCTGACTTTC
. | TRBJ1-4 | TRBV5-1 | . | CASSHTTTGEKLFF | TGCGCCAGCAGCCATACAACAACGGGTGAAAAACTGTTTTTT
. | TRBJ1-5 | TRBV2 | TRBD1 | CASSRTGGDQPQHF | TGTGCCAGCAGTAGGACAGGGGGTGACCAGCCCCAGCATTTT
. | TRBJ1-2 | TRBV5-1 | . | CASSNRGRTSGYTF | TGCGCCAGCAGCAACCGAGGGAGGACTAGTGGCTACACCTTC
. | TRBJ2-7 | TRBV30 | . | CAWSVFQALGEYF | TGTGCCTGGAGTGTATTCCAGGCCCTAGGGGAGTACTTC
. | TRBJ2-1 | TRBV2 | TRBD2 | CASSGLTGLLINNEQFF | TGTGCCAGCAGTGGTTTGACGGGACTACTTATCAACAATGAGCAGTTCTTC
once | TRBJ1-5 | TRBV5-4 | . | CASSLRGSGPQHF | TGTGCCAGCAGCTTGAGGGGCTCAGGGCCCCAGCATTTT
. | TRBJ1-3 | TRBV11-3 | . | CASSERFAEYTIYF | TGTGCCAGCAGCGAACGGTTCGCTGAGTACACCATATATTTT
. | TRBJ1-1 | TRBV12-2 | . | CASRLRGRRDGAEAFF | TGTGCAAGTCGCTTGCGGGGGCGCAGGGACGGAGCTGAAGCTTTCTTT
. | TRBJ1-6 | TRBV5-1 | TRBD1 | CASSGTGQGRSPLHF | TGCGCCAGCAGCGGTACAGGACAGGGACGGTCACCCCTCCACTTT
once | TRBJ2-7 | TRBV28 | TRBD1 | CASSREPGQGAYEQYF | TGTGCCAGCAGTCGAGAACCGGGACAGGGAGCCTACGAGCAGTACTTC
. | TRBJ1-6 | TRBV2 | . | CASSEGGYTSPLHF | TGTGCCAGCAGTGAGGGGGGATATACGTCACCCCTCCACTTT
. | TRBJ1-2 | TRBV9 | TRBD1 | CASSATGGQNGYTF | TGTGCCAGCAGCGCGACAGGGGGTCAGAATGGCTACACCTTC
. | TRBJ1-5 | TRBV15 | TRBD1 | CATSRESIITGGIFLGNQPQHF | TGTGCCACCAGCAGAGAATCAATCATTACAGGGGGAATATTTTTGGGCAATCAGCCCCAGCATTTT
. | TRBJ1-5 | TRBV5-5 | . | CASSLALHFGQPQHF | TGTGCCAGCAGCTTGGCTCTCCATTTCGGTCAGCCCCAGCATTTT
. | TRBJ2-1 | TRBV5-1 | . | CASTGAGWENNEQFF | TGCGCCAGCACAGGGGCTGGGTGGGAAAACAATGAGCAGTTCTTC
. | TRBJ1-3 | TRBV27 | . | CASRDPGNTIYF | TGTGCCTCGAGGGATCCTGGAAACACCATATATTTT
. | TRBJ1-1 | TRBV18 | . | CASSPRQDSFTEAFF | TGTGCCAGCTCACCAAGACAGGACTCATTCACTGAAGCTTTCTTT
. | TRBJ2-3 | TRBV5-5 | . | CASSLLQGSDTQYF | TGTGCCAGCAGCTTGCTGCAGGGCTCAGATACGCAGTATTTT
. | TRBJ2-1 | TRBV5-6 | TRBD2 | CARRLSGGDEQFF | TGTGCCAGACGACTTAGCGGGGGCGATGAGCAGTTCTTC
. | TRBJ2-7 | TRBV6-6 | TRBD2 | CASSLVAGGPTYEQYF | TGTGCCAGCAGTTTGGTAGCGGGGGGCCCAACCTACGAGCAGTACTTC
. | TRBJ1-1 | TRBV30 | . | CAWRPLVHRAGKAFF | TGTGCCTGGAGACCGCTGGTACACAGGGCAGGTAAAGCTTTCTTT
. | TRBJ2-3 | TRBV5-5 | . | CASSLEGMGTDTQYF | TGTGCCAGCAGCTTGGAGGGGATGGGCACAGATACGCAGTATTTT
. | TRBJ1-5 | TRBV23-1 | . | CASSQPPPVSGGGQPQHF | TGCGCCAGCAGTCAACCCCCCCCAGTGTCCGGCGGAGGTCAGCCCCAGCATTTT
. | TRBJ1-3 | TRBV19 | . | CASTMMDNPGNTIYF | TGTGCCAGTACCATGATGGACAATCCTGGAAACACCATATATTTT
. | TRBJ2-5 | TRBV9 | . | CASSATGGAETQYF | TGTGCCAGCAGCGCAACAGGGGGGGCGGAGACCCAGTACTTC
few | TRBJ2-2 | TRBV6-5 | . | CASGETGSAAGELFF | TGTGCCAGCGGGGAGACAGGTTCGGCCGCCGGGGAGCTGTTTTTT
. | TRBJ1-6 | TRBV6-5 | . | CASRLRWSPLHF | TGTGCCAGCAGACTAAGGTGGTCACCCCTCCACTTT
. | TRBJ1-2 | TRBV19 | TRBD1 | CASSRWDRVNYGYTF | TGTGCCAGTAGTAGATGGGACAGGGTGAACTATGGCTACACCTTC
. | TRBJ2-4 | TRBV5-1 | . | CASTFNAGGARNIQYF | TGCGCCAGCACTTTTAACGCGGGCGGGGCGCGAAACATTCAGTACTTC
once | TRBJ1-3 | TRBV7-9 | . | CASSLQGTSGNTIYF | TGTGCCAGCAGCTTACAGGGAACTTCTGGAAACACCATATATTTT
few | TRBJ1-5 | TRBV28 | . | CASSPNNQPQHF | TGTGCCAGCAGTCCCAACAATCAGCCCCAGCATTTT
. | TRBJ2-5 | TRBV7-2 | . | CASSLPVETQYF | TGTGCCAGCAGCCTCCCGGTGGAGACCCAGTACTTC
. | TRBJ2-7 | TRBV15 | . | CATAVDRYEQYF | TGTGCCACCGCAGTAGACAGGTACGAGCAGTACTTC
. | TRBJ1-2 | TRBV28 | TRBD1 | CASRRGGTGGGGYGYTF | TGTGCCAGCAGGCGTGGAGGGACAGGGGGCGGCGGCTATGGCTACACCTTC
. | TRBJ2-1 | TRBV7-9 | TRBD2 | CASSLDQGTSGYNEQFF | TGTGCCAGCAGCTTAGACCAAGGGACTAGCGGTTACAATGAGCAGTTCTTC
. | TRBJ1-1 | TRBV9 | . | CASSPRAENTEAFF | TGTGCCAGCAGCCCCCGCGCGGAGAACACTGAAGCTTTCTTT
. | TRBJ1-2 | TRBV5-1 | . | CASSLVREPYGYTF | TGCGCCAGCAGCTTGGTTCGGGAGCCCTATGGCTACACCTTC